This T cell receptor (beta chain) comes out of a study of T cells in Graves' hyperthyroidism and ophthalmopathy. Amplification of TCR beta CDR3 regions used RNA as the template. With the HTBI primer set, the TCR CDR3 went through a first round of RT-PCR. MiXCR was run by TCRdb on the multiplex PCR reads, yielding one entry per CDR3 protein. In the table there are 700,000 or so distinct CDR3 sequences, about a sixth of which are singletons. The CDR3 covers 17 residues. V was shortened by 4 bases and J by 0 bases, with 15 bases between the two germline ends. Those with hyperthyroidism were 18 to 65 years old, newly diagnosed, and ill for under 2 months. Diagnoses used clinical symptoms, serum thyroxine and TRAb, thyroid ultrasound and orbital computed tomography. The table lists this clonotype with a few counts.

Sample: blood. This sequence originates from a man aged 18 to 30 with Graves' hyperthyroidism. V and J are TRBV12-3 or TRBV12-4 and TRBJ1-4; D is unclear. CDR3 sequence: CASSSFSYRSTNEKLFF. CDR3 sequence (DNA): TGTGCCAGCAGTTCTTTTTCTTACAGATCAACTAATGAAAAACTGTTTTTT.